Included here is one T cell receptor beta chain sequence, with context. The antigen is unknown. This CDR3 comprises 14 residues. Germline CDR1 and CDR2: SGHAT and FQNNGV. V trimming: 7 bases; J trimming: 1 base; junction bases outside the gene matches: 5. Semi-nested PCR with Nested Universal Primer A followed constant-region reverse priming of full-length variable regions. Each CDR3 protein is one row after TCRdb ran MiXCR on the 5' RACE reads. The sample gives roughly 9,900 distinct CDR3 sequences, around 31% of which show up once; about 5.8% is in the top ten. Broader study findings: In terms of TCR gene usage, tumor memory CD4+ T cells clustered together with blood and lymph node memory CD4+ cells, as well as with lymph node naive CD4+ cells.

Treg sorting used a CD4+CD25+CD127-/low gate. This clonotype originated in a female donor with breast cancer. The chain is built from TRBV11-2 and TRBJ2-7, with 9 bases lining up with TRBD2. The specimen sequenced was Tregs sorted from blood. The CDR3 here is CASNPGLASYEQYF. The CDR3 DNA reads TGTGCCAGCAACCCGGGACTAGCATCCTACGAGCAGTACTTC.